The source of this TCR beta chain is a study of response to subunit inactivated influenza vaccine (dated by TCRdb to the late 2010s). About the investigation overall: To follow how T cells responded to a trivalent subunit inactivated influenza vaccine, the researchers relied on deep quantitative profiling of the T cell receptor repertoire.

Receptors were amplified or captured by RT-PCR. The listed sequencing device is Illumina HiSeq 2500. Using fastp at Q25 and MiXCR, TCRdb reprocessed the public reads and kept productive beta chains. Every entry covers one CDR3 protein and lists the most common genes and DNA from its rows. Present in this sample are over 450,000 distinct CDR3 sequences, approximately 12% of which were seen just once. Together, the top ten hold roughly 13% of the sample. Many counts were recorded for this clonotype. Its antigen remains unidentified. No much larger clone is present one base from it, and per-base qualities are unavailable. The germline V gene (reference sequence) supplies CDR1 SGHAT and CDR2 FQDESV. From the cysteine through the phenylalanine, the CDR3 covers 14 amino acids. Just CDR3 DNA is preserved here, 42 bases in frame from base 1. For this chain, trimming is 6 bases at the V end and 10 bases at the J end, and the number of junction bases without a gene match is 11.

The time point label, read with the paper, signifies: 45 days after influenza vaccine administration. Overall study outcomes, separate from this receptor: It was suggested by the authors that each seasonal influenza vaccination may recruit only a limited number of new T cells.

This sequence originates from a man aged 45-65 years who received an inactivated influenza vaccine. Donor details come from another sample of the same person, matched by shared clones. Sequences were derived from PBMCs from blood, sampled 35 to 45 days after vaccination. The sequence links TRBV11-1 to TRBJ2-1, with 8 central nucleotides matching TRBD1. The bases are TGTGCCAGCAGATCCCGACAGGGGTCAAGGGAGCAGTTCTTC. Its translation is CASRSRQGSREQFF.